The 25 T cell receptor beta chains presented below share a single source sample, sequenced in a study of blood T cell repertoires in COVID-19. TCRdb's copy holds only in-frame clones and misses some; the assay was immunoSEQ multiplex PCR. This repertoire shows about 81,000 clones, 86% found once; its top ten account for about 25%. The sequencing input was peripheral blood. All receptors derive from a human donor in a cohort sampled during active COVID-19.

This chain connects TRBV24-1 to TRBJ2-7; no reliable D call. The V gene's germline CDR1 is KGHDR and CDR2 SFDVKD. The CDR3 length is 14 residues. Trimming removed 4 bases from V and 0 bases from J, with 9 bases in between. CDR3 sequence: CATSDRSLSYEQYF. CDR3 sequence (DNA): TGTGCCACCAGTGACCGAAGCCTCTCCTACGAGCAGTACTTC.

V gene TRBV5-1 combines with J gene TRBJ2-1; 12 nucleotides line up with TRBD2. Germline V gives CDR1 SGHRS, CDR2 YFSETQ. The CDR3 covers 17 residues. J was trimmed by 8 bases and V by 4 bases; bases with no gene match: 13. The CDR3 DNA sequence: TGCGCCAGCAGCACTTCGGGACTAGCGGGCGCGGGCGATGAGCAGTTCTTC. Translation gives CASSTSGLAGAGDEQFF.

This chain joins TRBV24-1 and TRBJ1-5; tentatively, D is TRBD1 (6 bases). The V end lost 6 bases, the J end lost 5 bases, and 10 bases lay between the germline ends. The CDR3 extends over 13 amino acids. In germline, CDR1 is KGHDR, CDR2 SFDVKD. The CDR3 sequence: CATSSRGDQPQHF. The CDR3 DNA sequence: TGTGCCACCAGTAGCAGGGGCGATCAGCCCCAGCATTTT.

The chain combines TRBV5-5 with TRBJ1-6; perhaps TRBD1 as D (6 bases). Germline CDR1 and CDR2: SGHKS and YYEKEE (reference sequence). CDR3 length: 15 amino acids. Trimming removed 4 bases at V and 6 bases at J, with 14 bases between. The CDR3 nucleotides are TGTGCCAGCAGCCCCACAGGGAACCGTAATTCACCCCTCCACTTT. Translating it yields CASSPTGNRNSPLHF.

The DNA for the CDR3 is TGTGCCAGCAGCCTACGTGGGACAGGGAATGAAAAACTGTTTTTT. Translating gives CASSLRGTGNEKLFF. The chain is built from TRBV7-8 and TRBJ1-4, with TRBD1 matching 9 bases. Trimming took 5 bases from V and 5 from J; bases not matched to a gene: 6. The germline V gene encodes CDR1 SGHVS and CDR2 FQNEAQ. This CDR3 is 15 amino acids long.

The CDR3 DNA reads TGTGCCAGCAGTTACTCAGCACAGTGGGGGACACGAGACATTCAGTACTTC. As protein: CASSYSAQWGTRDIQYF. The chain links TRBV6-2 or TRBV6-3 to TRBJ2-4; D perhaps matches TRBD1 (6 bases). The CDR3 is 17 residues long. The ends were cut back, 0 bases at V and 8 bases at J, with 20 bases in the middle. Germline values: CDR1 MNHEY, CDR2 SVGEGT.

The gene calls are TRBV6-5 and TRBJ2-4, with D possibly being TRBD2 (7 bases). With 6 bases removed from V and 6 bases from J, the gap between germline ends came to 12 bases. This CDR3 has 13 amino acids. The germline CDR1 and CDR2 sequences are MNHEY and SVGAGI. The DNA of the CDR3 is TGTGCCAGCAGGGGGAGGGGGGGAAACATTCAGTACTTC. Protein: CASRGRGGNIQYF.

This clone appeared a single time. This sequence joins TRBV27 and TRBJ2-3; TRBD2 is a possible D gene (7 bases). Germline assignment: CDR1 MNHEY and CDR2 SMNVEV (reference sequence). V lost 4 bases, J lost 2 bases, and 16 bases lay in between. This CDR3 comprises 16 residues. This CDR3 reads CASSSRGGGPTDTQYF. The CDR3 nucleotides are TGTGCCAGCAGTTCTCGAGGGGGAGGGCCCACAGATACGCAGTATTTT.

V usage is TRBV28 and J usage is TRBJ1-3, with 8 bases that match TRBD1. The CDR3 length is 18 residues. Germline V gene lookup returns CDR1 MDHEN and CDR2 SYDVKM. The trim removed 3 bases at V and 4 bases at J, leaving 14 bases unmatched. CDR3 region: CASSFTRTDREVGNTIYF. CDR3 sequence (DNA): TGTGCCAGCAGTTTCACTCGCACGGACAGGGAGGTCGGAAACACCATATATTTT.

The chain combines TRBV10-1 with TRBJ1-1; TRBD1 matches 7 bases. The germline gives CDR1 WNHNN, CDR2 SYGVQD (reference sequence). The CDR3 consists of 14 residues. Germline trimming cut 8 bases from V and 0 bases from J; bases unmatched to any gene: 6. The CDR3, as DNA: TGCGCCAGCCCTATAGACAGGGTGAACACTGAAGCTTTCTTT. It specifies CASPIDRVNTEAFF.

The genes are TRBV27 and TRBJ2-1; 13 bases align to TRBD2. CDR3 length: 15 residues. Looked up from germline, CDR1 is MNHEY and CDR2 is SMNVEV (reference sequence). Trimming took 0 bases from V and 14 from J; bases not matched to a gene: 7. The CDR3 region is CASSLSGTSGIGKFF. CDR3 DNA: TGTGCCAGCAGTTTATCTGGGACTAGCGGGATTGGGAAGTTCTTC.

This rearrangement joins TRBV11-2 to TRBJ1-1; D call uncertain. The germline V gene encodes CDR1 SGHAT and CDR2 FQNNGV. V lost 5 bases, J lost 2 bases, and 9 bases lay in between. This CDR3 contains 13 residues. In DNA, the CDR3 is TGTGCCAGCAGCCTAGGCGGAAACACTGAAGCTTTCTTT. It translates to CASSLGGNTEAFF.

V is TRBV7-2 and J is TRBJ2-2, with D unclear. Germline V gene lookup returns CDR1 SGHTA and CDR2 FQGNSA. The CDR3 is 16 amino acids. V was shortened by 1 base and J by 5 bases, with 14 bases between the two germline ends. This CDR3 is CASSLGGSLRTGELFF. CDR3 nucleotide sequence: TGTGCCAGCAGCTTAGGAGGTTCCTTAAGAACCGGGGAGCTGTTTTTT.

The sample holds a few counts of this clone. V usage is TRBV19 and J usage is TRBJ2-6, with D hard to call. Deletions cut 10 bases from V and 0 bases from J, with 7 bases between. Germline loops: CDR1 LNHDA, CDR2 SQIVND (reference sequence). This CDR3 has 13 residues. The CDR3 sequence is CAIHNSGANVLTF. CDR3 coding DNA: TGTGCCATCCACAACTCTGGGGCCAACGTCCTGACTTTC.

This chain joins TRBV7-2 and TRBJ2-1; 11 nucleotides agree with TRBD2. V shed 4 bases, J shed 1 base, and the junction held 3 bases outside the gene matches. Germline loops: CDR1 SGHTA, CDR2 FQGNSA. There are 16 residues in the CDR3. CDR3 region: CASSSTSGRSYNEQFF. CDR3 coding DNA: TGTGCCAGCAGCTCCACTAGCGGGAGATCCTACAATGAGCAGTTCTTC.

The chain joins TRBV19 to TRBJ1-2; 9 bases align to TRBD1. The germline V gene has CDR1 LNHDA and CDR2 SQIVND (reference sequence). J was trimmed by 6 bases and V by 5 bases; bases with no gene match: 7. CDR3 length: 14 residues. The DNA for the CDR3 is TGTGCCAGTAGTGCACTACAGGGGGCGCATGGCTACACCTTC. This codes for CASSALQGAHGYTF.

The rearrangement joins TRBV28 to TRBJ1-2, with 8 bases matching TRBD1. The germline V gene encodes CDR1 MDHEN and CDR2 SYDVKM. J gave up 5 bases and V 4 bases, and 9 bases lay outside the gene matches. CDR3 size: 15 residues. CDR3 in amino acids: CASSSSGQVFYGYTF. As DNA, the CDR3 is TGTGCCAGCAGTTCCTCGGGACAGGTTTTTTATGGCTACACCTTC.

The CDR3 bases are TGTGCCAGCAGTTATACAGGTTTTAATTCACCCCTCCACTTT. This encodes CASSYTGFNSPLHF. The V and J genes are TRBV6-2 or TRBV6-3 and TRBJ1-6; TRBD1 is a possible D gene (5 bases). Looked up from germline, CDR1 is MNHEY and CDR2 is SVGEGT. The CDR3 has 14 amino acids. Trimming took 3 bases from V and 6 from J, leaving 9 bases between them.

The V gene is TRBV11-1, the J gene TRBJ1-1; 7 bases are a match to TRBD1. The CDR3 is made up of 13 amino acids. V trimming: 3 bases; J trimming: 5 bases; junction bases outside the gene matches: 3. CDR1 SGHAT and CDR2 FQDESV come from the germline V gene (reference sequence). CDR3 residues: CASSLVQGTEAFF. CDR3 nucleotide sequence: TGTGCCAGCAGCTTGGTACAGGGGACTGAAGCTTTCTTT.

The chain combines TRBV7-2 with TRBJ2-5; TRBD2 agrees at 7 bases. V shed 3 bases and J 1 base; nucleotides not matched to a gene: 5. Per germline, CDR1 SGHTA and CDR2 FQGNSA. The CDR3 contains 15 residues. In DNA form, the CDR3 reads TGTGCCAGCAGCTTGGCTAGCGGTATCCAAGAGACCCAGTACTTC. Amino acid sequence: CASSLASGIQETQYF.

The chain is built from TRBV27 and TRBJ1-1, with D perhaps matching TRBD1 (5 bases). Trimming took off 5 bases at V and 4 bases at J, with 11 bases between the two ends. CDR1 and CDR2 from the germline V gene are MNHEY and SMNVEV (reference sequence). The CDR3 is 13 residues long. CDR3 loop: CASSGPGRTEAFF. The CDR3 DNA follows: TGTGCCAGCAGTGGCCCAGGGCGCACTGAAGCTTTCTTT.

V usage is TRBV5-6 and J usage is TRBJ2-7, with TRBD2 matching 11 bases. This CDR3 comprises 17 residues. Germline CDR1 and CDR2: SGHDT and YYEEEE. With V trimmed by 3 bases and J by 2 bases, 10 bases remained unmatched. CDR3 residues: CASSWGTSGFRAYEQYF. For the CDR3, the DNA is TGTGCCAGCAGCTGGGGGACTAGCGGTTTTCGGGCCTACGAGCAGTACTTC.

The V gene is TRBV2, the J gene TRBJ2-1, with 12 bases fitting TRBD2. Germline V lookup: CDR1 SNHLY, CDR2 FYNNEI. The CDR3 is made up of 16 amino acids. V was clipped by 6 bases and J by 6 bases; unmatched bases: 9. CDR3 in DNA: TGTGCCAGCAGCGCAAATCTAGCGGGAGGGCCCAATGAGCAGTTCTTC. Amino acids: CASSANLAGGPNEQFF.

With respect to this clone: In the same sample, other DNA sequences code for this CDR3. The V call is TRBV5-1, the J call TRBJ2-7; 9 bases line up with TRBD1. V lost 0 bases, J lost 4 bases, and 2 bases stayed unmatched. The CDR3 has 14 amino acids. The germline V gene has CDR1 SGHRS and CDR2 YFSETQ. In DNA, the CDR3 is TGCGCCAGCAGCTTGGACAGGGGGCTGTACGAGCAGTACTTC. Translated: CASSLDRGLYEQYF. Drawing the rest from reference TRBV5-1 and TRBJ2-7, the complete variable domain is KAGVTQTPRYLIKTRGQQVTLSCSPISGHRSVSWYQQTPGQGLQFLFEYFSETQRNKGNFPGRFSGRQFSNSRSEMNVSTLELGDSALYLCASSLDRGLYEQYFGPGTRLTVT.

The V call is TRBV24-1, the J call TRBJ2-1, with TRBD1 identical over 8 bases. CDR1 is KGHDR, CDR2 SFDVKD, per germline. The CDR3 is made up of 13 amino acids. V trimming: 9 bases; J trimming: 9 bases; junction bases outside the gene matches: 9. CDR3 sequence (DNA): TGTGCCACCCGGGGCCAGGGGGCGCCTGAGCAGTTCTTC. Amino acid sequence: CATRGQGAPEQFF.